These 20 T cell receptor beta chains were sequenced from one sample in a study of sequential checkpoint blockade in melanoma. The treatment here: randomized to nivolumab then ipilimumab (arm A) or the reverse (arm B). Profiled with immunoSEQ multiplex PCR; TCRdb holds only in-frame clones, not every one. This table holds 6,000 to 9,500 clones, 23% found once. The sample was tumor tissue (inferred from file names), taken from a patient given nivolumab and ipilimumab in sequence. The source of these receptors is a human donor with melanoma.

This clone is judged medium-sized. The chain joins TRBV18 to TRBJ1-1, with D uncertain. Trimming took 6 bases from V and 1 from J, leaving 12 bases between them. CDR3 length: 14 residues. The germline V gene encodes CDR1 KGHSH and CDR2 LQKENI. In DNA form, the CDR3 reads TGTGCCAGCTCGCCTTTTGGAGCGAACACTGAAGCTTTCTTT. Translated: CASSPFGANTEAFF.

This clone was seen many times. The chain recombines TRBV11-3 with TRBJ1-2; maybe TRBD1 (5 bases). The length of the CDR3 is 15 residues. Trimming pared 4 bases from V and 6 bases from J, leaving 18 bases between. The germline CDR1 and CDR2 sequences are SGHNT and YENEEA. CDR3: CASSSQAGGKNGYTF. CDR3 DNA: TGTGCCAGCAGCTCTCAGGCGGGGGGAAAAAATGGCTACACCTTC.

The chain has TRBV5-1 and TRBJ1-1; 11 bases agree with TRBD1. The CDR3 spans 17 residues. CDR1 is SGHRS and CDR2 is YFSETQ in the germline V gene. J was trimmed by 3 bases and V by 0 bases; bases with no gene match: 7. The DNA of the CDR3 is TGCGCCAGCAGCTTGGCCGGGCGGGACAGGGGGGACACTGAAGCTTTCTTT. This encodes CASSLAGRDRGDTEAFF.

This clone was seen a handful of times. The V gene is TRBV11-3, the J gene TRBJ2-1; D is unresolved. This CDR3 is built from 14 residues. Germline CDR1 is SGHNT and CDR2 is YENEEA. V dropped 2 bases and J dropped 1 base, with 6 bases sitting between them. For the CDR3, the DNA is TGTGCCAGCAGCTTAAAAGCGTCCTACAATGAGCAGTTCTTC. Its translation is CASSLKASYNEQFF.

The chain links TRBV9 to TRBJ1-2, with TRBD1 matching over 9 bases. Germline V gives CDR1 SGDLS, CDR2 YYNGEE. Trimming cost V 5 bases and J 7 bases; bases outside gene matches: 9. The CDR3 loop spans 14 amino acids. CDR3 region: CASSTTGGAGGYTF. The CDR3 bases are TGTGCCAGCAGTACTACAGGGGGCGCAGGTGGCTACACCTTC.

CDR3 DNA sequence: TGTGCCAGCAGCTTAGGCGGGACCTTCACAGATACGCAGTATTTT. It yields the protein CASSLGGTFTDTQYF. The chain employs TRBV11-3 and TRBJ2-3, with D possibly matching TRBD2 (6 bases). Germline V gives CDR1 SGHNT, CDR2 YENEEA. V was pared by 1 base and J by 2 bases, with 10 bases between. This CDR3 spans 15 amino acids.

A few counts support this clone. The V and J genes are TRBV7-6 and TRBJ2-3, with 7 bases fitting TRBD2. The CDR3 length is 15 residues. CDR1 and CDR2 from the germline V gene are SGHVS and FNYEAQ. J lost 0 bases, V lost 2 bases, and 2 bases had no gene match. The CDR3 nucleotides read TGTGCCAGCAGCTTACTAGCGGCCAGCACAGATACGCAGTATTTT. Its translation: CASSLLAASTDTQYF.

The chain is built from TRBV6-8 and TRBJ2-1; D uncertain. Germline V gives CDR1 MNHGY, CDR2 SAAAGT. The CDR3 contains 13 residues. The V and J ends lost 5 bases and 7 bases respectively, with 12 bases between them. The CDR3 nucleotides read TGTGCCAGCAGTCAACCCCTTTATAATGAGCAGTTCTTC. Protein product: CASSQPLYNEQFF.

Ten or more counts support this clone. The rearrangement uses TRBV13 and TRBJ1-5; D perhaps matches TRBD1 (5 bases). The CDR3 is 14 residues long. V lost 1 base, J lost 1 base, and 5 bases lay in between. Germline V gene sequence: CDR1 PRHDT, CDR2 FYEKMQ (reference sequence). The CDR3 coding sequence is TGTGCCAGCAGCTTAGACAGGAGCAATCAGCCCCAGCATTTT. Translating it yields CASSLDRSNQPQHF. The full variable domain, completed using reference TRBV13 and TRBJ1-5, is AAGVIQSPRHLIKEKRETATLKCYPIPRHDTVYWYQQGPGQDPQFLISFYEKMQSDKGSIPDRFSAQQFSDYHSELNMSSLELGDSALYFCASSLDRSNQPQHFGDGTRLSIL.

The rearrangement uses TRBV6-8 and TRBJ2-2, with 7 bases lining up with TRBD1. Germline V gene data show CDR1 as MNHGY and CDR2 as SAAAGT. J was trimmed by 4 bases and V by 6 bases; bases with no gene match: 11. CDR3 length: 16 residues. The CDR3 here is CASSRDRVASTGELFF. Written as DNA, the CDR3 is TGTGCCAGCAGCCGTGACAGGGTCGCGAGCACCGGGGAGCTGTTTTTT.

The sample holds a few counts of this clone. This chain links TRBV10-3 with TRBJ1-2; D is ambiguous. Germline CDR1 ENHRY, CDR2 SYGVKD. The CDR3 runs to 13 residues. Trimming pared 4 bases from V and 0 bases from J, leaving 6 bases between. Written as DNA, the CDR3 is TGTGCCATCAGTGGGAGGGCTAACTATGGCTACACCTTC. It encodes CAISGRANYGYTF.

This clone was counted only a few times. The CDR3 here is CASSEGTGELFF. For the CDR3, the DNA is TGTGCCAGCAGCGAAGGCACCGGGGAGCTGTTTTTT. V usage is TRBV9 and J usage is TRBJ2-2; D call uncertain. Trimming removed 3 bases at V and 4 bases at J, with 4 bases between. Germline CDR1 SGDLS, CDR2 YYNGEE. This CDR3 has 12 residues.

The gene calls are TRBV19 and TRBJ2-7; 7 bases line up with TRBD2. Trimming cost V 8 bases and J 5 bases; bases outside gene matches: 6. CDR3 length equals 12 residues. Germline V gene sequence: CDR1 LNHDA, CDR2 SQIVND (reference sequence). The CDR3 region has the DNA TGTGCCAGTGACTGGCGGGAGCACGAGCAGTACGTC. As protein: CASDWREHEQYV.

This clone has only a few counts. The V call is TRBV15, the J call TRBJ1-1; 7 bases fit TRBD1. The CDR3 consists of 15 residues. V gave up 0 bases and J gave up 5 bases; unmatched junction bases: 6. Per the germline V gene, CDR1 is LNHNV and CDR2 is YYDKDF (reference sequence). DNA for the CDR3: TGTGCCACCAGCAGAGATAGGGGGCGAGGGACTGAAGCTTTCTTT. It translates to CATSRDRGRGTEAFF.

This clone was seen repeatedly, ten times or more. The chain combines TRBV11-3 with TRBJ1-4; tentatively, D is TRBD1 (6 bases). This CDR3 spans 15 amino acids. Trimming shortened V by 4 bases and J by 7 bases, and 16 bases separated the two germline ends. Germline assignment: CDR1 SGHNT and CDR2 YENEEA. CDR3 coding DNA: TGTGCCAGCAGCTCCACAGGGTCGGTCGGTGAAAAACTGTTTTTT. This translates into CASSSTGSVGEKLFF.

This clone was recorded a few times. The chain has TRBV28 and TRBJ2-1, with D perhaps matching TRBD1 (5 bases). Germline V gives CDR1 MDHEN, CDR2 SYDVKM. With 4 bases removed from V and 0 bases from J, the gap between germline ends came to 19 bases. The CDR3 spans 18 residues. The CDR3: CASSSPDISQASYNEQFF. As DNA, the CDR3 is TGTGCCAGCAGTTCCCCGGACATATCTCAAGCCTCCTACAATGAGCAGTTCTTC.

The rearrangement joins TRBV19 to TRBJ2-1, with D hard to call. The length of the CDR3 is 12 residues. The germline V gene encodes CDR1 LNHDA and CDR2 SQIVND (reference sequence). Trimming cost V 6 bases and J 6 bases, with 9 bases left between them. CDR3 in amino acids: CASSPQSNEQFF. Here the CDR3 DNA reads TGTGCCAGTAGCCCGCAAAGCAATGAGCAGTTCTTC.

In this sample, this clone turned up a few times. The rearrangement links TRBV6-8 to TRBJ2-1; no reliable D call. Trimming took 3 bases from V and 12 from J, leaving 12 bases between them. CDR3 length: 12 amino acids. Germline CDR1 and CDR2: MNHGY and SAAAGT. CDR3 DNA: TGTGCCAGCAGTTATGACGCGAAGATGCAGTTCTTC. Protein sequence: CASSYDAKMQFF.

The CDR3 nucleotides are TGTGCCACCAGCACCCTAGAAGGCAGAATAAAGACCCAGTACTTC. Its protein product is CATSTLEGRIKTQYF. The J gene is TRBJ2-5, the V gene TRBV15; D ambiguous. The V end lost 4 bases, the J end lost 6 bases, and 18 bases lay between the germline ends. The CDR3 runs 15 residues. Germline V gene lookup returns CDR1 LNHNV and CDR2 YYDKDF (reference sequence).

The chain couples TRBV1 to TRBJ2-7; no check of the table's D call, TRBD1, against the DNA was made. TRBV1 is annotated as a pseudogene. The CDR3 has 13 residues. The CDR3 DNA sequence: TGCGCCAGCAGCCATGGACAGGGGGGAGAGCAGTACGTC. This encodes CASSHGQGGEQYV.